This T cell receptor (beta chain) is drawn from a study of T-cell reconstitution after alpha-beta-depleted transplantation in children. Unique molecular identifiers featured in how the TCRbeta library was prepared. MiXCR was run by TCRdb on the PCR reads, yielding one entry per CDR3 protein. The table includes 360,000 or so distinct CDR3 sequences, about 20% detected once. This CDR3 has 15 amino acids. V shed 5 bases and J 8 bases; nucleotides not matched to a gene: 11. The sequencing here drew on PBMCs from the stem cell graft donor, taken from the stem cell graft. V gene TRBV12-3 or TRBV12-4 combines with J gene TRBJ2-3, with 9 nucleotides matching TRBD2. The source of this sequence is a human donor who donated a stem cell graft to a child with acute myeloid leukemia. The CDR3 region has the DNA TGTGCCAGCAGTGGGGGGGGGACTAGCTTGGTTACGCAGTATTTT. This codes for CASSGGGTSLVTQYF.